This TCR beta chain was found in a study of OX40 agonist ivuxolimab in advanced cancers. The overall study: All patients had ivuxolimab intravenously every 2 weeks at 0.01 to 10 mg/kg.

The sample holds one count of this clone. Its antigen is not identified. Patients were excluded for autoimmune disease history or systemic immunosuppression. Collection of blood occurred at baseline, at cycle 4 day 1, and at cycle 7 day 1. Using immunoSEQ multiplex PCR, the repertoire was profiled, and TCRdb retains in-frame clones only, with some absent. The sample includes about 67,000 clones, about nine tenths seen only once; the top ten take 4% to 5%. Trimming left V 4 bases short and J 7 bases short, with 8 bases between. The CDR3 is made up of 12 amino acids. The germline V gene encodes CDR1 SGDLS and CDR2 YYNGEE. Study-level points and caveats: Clonal expansion from baseline to week 6 occurred in both CD4+ and CD8+ T cells.

This chain uses TRBV9 with TRBJ2-2; tentatively, D is TRBD2 (5 bases). Specimen: CD4+ or CD8+ T cells sorted from blood, collected in a trial of the OX40 agonist ivuxolimab. The TCR originated in an adult with an advanced solid tumor such as melanoma, head and neck, liver or kidney cancer. Written as DNA, the CDR3 is TGTGCCAGCAGCCGCGAGGGCGGGGAGCTGTTTTTT. It codes for CASSREGGELFF.